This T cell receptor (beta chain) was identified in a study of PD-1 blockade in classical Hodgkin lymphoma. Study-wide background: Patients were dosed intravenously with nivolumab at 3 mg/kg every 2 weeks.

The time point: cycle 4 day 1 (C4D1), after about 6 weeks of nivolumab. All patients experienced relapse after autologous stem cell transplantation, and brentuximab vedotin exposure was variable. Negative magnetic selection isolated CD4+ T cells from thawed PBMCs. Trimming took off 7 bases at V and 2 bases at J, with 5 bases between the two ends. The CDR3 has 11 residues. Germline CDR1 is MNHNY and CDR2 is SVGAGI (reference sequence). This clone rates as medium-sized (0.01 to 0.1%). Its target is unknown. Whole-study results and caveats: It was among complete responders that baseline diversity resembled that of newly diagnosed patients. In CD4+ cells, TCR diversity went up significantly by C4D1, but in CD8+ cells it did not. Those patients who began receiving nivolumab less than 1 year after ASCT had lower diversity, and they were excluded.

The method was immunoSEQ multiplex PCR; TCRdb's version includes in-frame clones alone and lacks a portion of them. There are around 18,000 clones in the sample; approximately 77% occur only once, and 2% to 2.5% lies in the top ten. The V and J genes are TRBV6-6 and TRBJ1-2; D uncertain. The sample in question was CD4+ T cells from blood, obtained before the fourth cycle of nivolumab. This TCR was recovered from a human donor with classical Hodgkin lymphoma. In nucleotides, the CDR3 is TGTGCCAGCACTGACAACTATGGCTACACCTTC. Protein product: CASTDNYGYTF.